This T cell receptor (beta chain) was observed in a study of cytomegalovirus exposure and HLA in healthy donors. Study-wide results and caveats: A later analysis linked 15,000 to 20,000 TCR beta sequences to HLA alleles at 0.05 false discovery rate. In terms of immune exposure information, only CMV serostatus was available. Earlier analysis yielded a pattern in which most TCR beta V segments were productive about 90% or about 30% of the time. The authors enumerated over 150 TCR beta chains as linked to cytomegalovirus.

The germline CDR1 and CDR2 sequences are LNHDA and SQIVND (reference sequence). The CDR3 has 16 residues. V lost 3 bases, J lost 4 bases, and 8 bases stayed unmatched. Amplification used 60 Vbeta primers and 13 Jbeta primers. Using immunoSEQ multiplex PCR, the repertoire was profiled, and TCRdb retains in-frame clones only, with some absent. In total, the table holds tens of thousands of clones. Of note for this clone: Its antigen is currently unknown.

J is TRBJ2-3 and V is TRBV19; 9 bases agree with TRBD2. This TCR was recovered from a boy younger than 18 in good health and CMV-seronegative. Material: PBMCs. The CDR3 DNA reads as TGTGCCAGTAGTATTTCGGCTAGCGGGATATCAGATACGCAGTATTTT. This translates into CASSISASGISDTQYF.